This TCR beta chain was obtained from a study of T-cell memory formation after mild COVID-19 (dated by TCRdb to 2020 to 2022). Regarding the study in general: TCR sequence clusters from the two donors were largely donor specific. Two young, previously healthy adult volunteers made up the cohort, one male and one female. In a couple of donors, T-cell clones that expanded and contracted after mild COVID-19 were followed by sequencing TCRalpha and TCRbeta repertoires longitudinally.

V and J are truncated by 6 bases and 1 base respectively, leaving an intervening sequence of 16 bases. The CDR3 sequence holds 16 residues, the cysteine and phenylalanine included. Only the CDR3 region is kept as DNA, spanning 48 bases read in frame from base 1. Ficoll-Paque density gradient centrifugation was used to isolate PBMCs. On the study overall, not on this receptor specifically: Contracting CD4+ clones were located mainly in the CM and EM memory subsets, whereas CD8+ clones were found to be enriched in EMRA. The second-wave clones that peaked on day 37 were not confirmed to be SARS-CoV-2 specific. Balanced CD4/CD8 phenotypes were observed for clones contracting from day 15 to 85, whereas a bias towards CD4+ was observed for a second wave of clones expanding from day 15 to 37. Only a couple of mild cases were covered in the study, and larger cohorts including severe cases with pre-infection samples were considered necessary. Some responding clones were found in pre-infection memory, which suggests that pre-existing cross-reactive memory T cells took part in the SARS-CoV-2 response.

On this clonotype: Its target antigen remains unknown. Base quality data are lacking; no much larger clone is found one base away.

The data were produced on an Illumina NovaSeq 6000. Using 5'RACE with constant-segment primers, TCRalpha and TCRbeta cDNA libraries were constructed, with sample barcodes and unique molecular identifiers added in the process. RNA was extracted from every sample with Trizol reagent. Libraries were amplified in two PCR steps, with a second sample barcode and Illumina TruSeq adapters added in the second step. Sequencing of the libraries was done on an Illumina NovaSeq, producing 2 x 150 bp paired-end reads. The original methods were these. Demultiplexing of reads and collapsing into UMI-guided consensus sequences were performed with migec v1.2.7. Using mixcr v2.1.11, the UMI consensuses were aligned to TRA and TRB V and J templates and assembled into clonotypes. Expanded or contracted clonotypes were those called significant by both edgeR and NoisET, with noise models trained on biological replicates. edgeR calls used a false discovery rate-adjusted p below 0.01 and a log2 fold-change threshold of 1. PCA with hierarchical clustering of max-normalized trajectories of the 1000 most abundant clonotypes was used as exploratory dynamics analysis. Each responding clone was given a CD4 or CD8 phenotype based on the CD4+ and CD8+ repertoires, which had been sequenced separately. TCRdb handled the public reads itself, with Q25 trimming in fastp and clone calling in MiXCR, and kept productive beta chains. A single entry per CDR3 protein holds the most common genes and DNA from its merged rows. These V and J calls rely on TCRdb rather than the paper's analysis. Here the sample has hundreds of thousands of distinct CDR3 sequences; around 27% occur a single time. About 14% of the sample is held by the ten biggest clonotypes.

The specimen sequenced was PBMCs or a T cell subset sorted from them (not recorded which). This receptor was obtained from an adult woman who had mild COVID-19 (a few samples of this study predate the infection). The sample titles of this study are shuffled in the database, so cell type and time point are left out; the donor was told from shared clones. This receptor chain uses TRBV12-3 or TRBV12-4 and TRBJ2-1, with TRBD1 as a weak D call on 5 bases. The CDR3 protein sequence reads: CASRPASGNSYNEQFF. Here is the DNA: TGTGCCAGCAGACCAGCCTCAGGGAATTCCTACAATGAGCAGTTCTTC.